This TCR beta chain was sequenced in a study of T cells in Graves' hyperthyroidism and ophthalmopathy. Details on this clonotype: Its antigen is not known.

Germline lookup yields CDR1 DFQATT and CDR2 SNEGSKA (reference sequence). Germline trimming cut 3 bases from V and 0 bases from J; bases unmatched to any gene: 9. The CDR3 runs 18 residues. Study-level points and caveats: Most clonotypes expanded in thyroid above 0.001 were likewise present in blood.

The source material, RNA transcripts, was used to amplify TCR beta CDR3 regions. The TCR CDR3 was amplified in a first-round RT-PCR using the HTBI primer set. MiXCR, applied by TCRdb to the multiplex PCR reads, yields one record per CDR3 protein. The sample records under 500,000 distinct CDR3 sequences, about 14% being singletons. The TCR comes from a man aged 50 to 60 with Graves' ophthalmopathy. The chain has TRBV20-1 and TRBJ2-6; 9 nucleotides line up with TRBD2. Sequences were obtained from blood. The CDR3 DNA reads TGCAGTGCTAGTCGGGACAGCGGGAGGCACTCTGGGGCCAACGTCCTGACTTTC. Translated: CSASRDSGRHSGANVLTF.